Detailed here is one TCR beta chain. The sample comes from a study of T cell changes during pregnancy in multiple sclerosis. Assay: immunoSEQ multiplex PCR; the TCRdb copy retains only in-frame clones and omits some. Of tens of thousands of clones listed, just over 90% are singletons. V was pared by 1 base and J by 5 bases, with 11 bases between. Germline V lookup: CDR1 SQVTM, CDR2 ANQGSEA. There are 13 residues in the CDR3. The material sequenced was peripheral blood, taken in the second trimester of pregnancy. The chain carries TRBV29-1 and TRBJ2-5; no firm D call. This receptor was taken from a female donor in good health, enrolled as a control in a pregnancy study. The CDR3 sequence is CSVEVGSLETQYF. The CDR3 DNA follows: TGCAGCGTTGAAGTGGGTAGCCTGGAGACCCAGTACTTC.